Each of the 30 T cell receptor beta chains below was sequenced from the same sample in a study of blood T cell repertoires in COVID-19. Sequencing used immunoSEQ multiplex PCR; TCRdb keeps in-frame clones, though not all of them. The sample records some 74,000 clones, roughly 84% being singletons. Sequenced: peripheral blood. The origin of the receptors is a woman in her fifties or sixties with acute or convalescent COVID-19.

The V gene is TRBV3-1 (or the pseudogene TRBV3-2), the J gene TRBJ1-2; 8 positions match TRBD1. This CDR3 has 16 residues. Trimming took 2 bases from V and 0 from J; bases not matched to a gene: 5. In germline, CDR1 is LGHDT, CDR2 YNNKEL (reference sequence). CDR3 sequence: CASSQRQGQTNYGYTF. Here the CDR3 DNA reads TGTGCCAGCAGCCAAAGACAGGGGCAAACTAACTATGGCTACACCTTC.

A single count supports this clone. The chain links TRBV29-1 to TRBJ1-2; 12 bases align to TRBD1. This CDR3 is built from 15 residues. The germline gives CDR1 SQVTM, CDR2 ANQGSEA. The V and J ends lost 7 bases and 3 bases, in that order; junction bases with no gene match: 9. The CDR3 here is CSADRGQGADYGYTF. The DNA for the CDR3 is TGCAGCGCCGATAGGGGACAGGGGGCTGACTATGGCTACACCTTC.

The rearrangement uses TRBV13 and TRBJ2-4; D possibly corresponds to TRBD1 (6 bases). Per the germline V gene, CDR1 is PRHDT and CDR2 is FYEKMQ (reference sequence). There are 17 residues in the CDR3. Between the trimmed V and J ends, which lost 0 bases and 1 base, there was a span of 13 bases. CDR3 residues: CASSLGSGVGAKNIQYF. As DNA, the CDR3 is TGTGCCAGCAGCTTAGGATCAGGGGTCGGGGCCAAAAACATTCAGTACTTC.

The chain employs TRBV4-3 and TRBJ1-3; D gene unclear. The V and J ends lost 0 bases and 4 bases respectively, with 13 bases between them. The CDR3 is 16 amino acids. The V gene's germline CDR1 is LGHNA and CDR2 YSLEER. The CDR3 spells CASSQDFQASGNTIYF. The CDR3 region has the DNA TGCGCCAGCAGCCAAGATTTCCAGGCTAGCGGAAACACCATATATTTT.

This clone is medium-sized. The chain couples TRBV2 to TRBJ1-4; D ambiguous. This CDR3 has 14 residues. Germline V CDR1 and CDR2: SNHLY, FYNNEI. V was trimmed by 5 bases and J by 4 bases, leaving 11 bases between them. CDR3 residues: CASSSATSNEKLFF. CDR3 DNA sequence: TGTGCCAGCAGTTCGGCGACAAGTAATGAAAAACTGTTTTTT.

This chain connects TRBV12-3 or TRBV12-4 to TRBJ1-6; 7 nucleotides line up with TRBD1. The CDR3 totals 12 residues. The J segment lost 6 bases and the V segment lost 7 bases, leaving 0 bases of the junction unmatched. CDR3 nucleotides: TGTGCCAGCAACAGGGGTAATTCACCCCTCCACTTT. Translated, it gives CASNRGNSPLHF.

The chain recombines TRBV5-1 with TRBJ1-1; the match to TRBD1 covers 7 bases. The CDR3 has 16 amino acids. CDR1 SGHRS and CDR2 YFSETQ come from the germline V gene. V shed 3 bases and J 1 base; nucleotides not matched to a gene: 9. This chain's CDR3 is CASSYDTGQSNTEAFF. Here the CDR3 DNA reads TGCGCCAGCAGCTACGACACGGGACAGTCGAACACTGAAGCTTTCTTT.

This chain links TRBV6-5 with TRBJ2-1; 9 positions match TRBD1. Germline-derived CDR1 and CDR2 are MNHEY and SVGAGI. V lost 6 bases and J lost 4; bases outside the gene matches: 7. The CDR3 runs 15 residues. CDR3 bases: TGTGCCAGCAGCTCGACAGGGGGAAGTTACAATGAGCAGTTCTTC. Protein product: CASSSTGGSYNEQFF.

The gene calls are TRBV7-3 and TRBJ2-1, with 9 nucleotides matching TRBD2. Trimming at V came to 5 bases and at J to 9 bases, leaving 11 bases not matched to a gene. Looked up from germline, CDR1 is SGHTA and CDR2 is FQGTGA. The CDR3 runs 15 residues. CDR3 sequence: CASSPRTGTSSEQFF. The DNA of the CDR3 is TGTGCCAGCAGCCCCCGGACCGGGACTAGCTCTGAGCAGTTCTTC.

V is TRBV5-1 and J is TRBJ1-4; no definite D call. Between the trimmed V and J ends, which lost 4 bases and 0 bases, there was a span of 10 bases. The length of the CDR3 is 15 residues. CDR1 and CDR2 from the germline V gene are SGHRS and YFSETQ. CDR3 in amino acids: CASSGSGTTNEKLFF. CDR3 DNA sequence: TGCGCCAGCAGCGGGTCGGGGACAACTAATGAAAAACTGTTTTTT. The full variable domain, completed using reference TRBV5-1 and TRBJ1-4, is KAGVTQTPRYLIKTRGQQVTLSCSPISGHRSVSWYQQTPGQGLQFLFEYFSETQRNKGNFPGRFSGRQFSNSRSEMNVSTLELGDSALYLCASSGSGTTNEKLFFGSGTQLSVL.

The J gene is TRBJ2-7, the V gene TRBV5-1; maybe TRBD1 (6 bases). From germline, CDR1 is SGHRS and CDR2 YFSETQ. The CDR3 is 17 residues long. V lost 5 bases, J lost 3 bases, and 24 bases lay in between. Written as DNA, the CDR3 is TGCGCCAGCAGGGGATTGGGGGACACCCTCGAGGGCTACGAGCAGTACTTC. Its translation: CASRGLGDTLEGYEQYF.

The chain couples TRBV12-3 or TRBV12-4 to TRBJ1-6; D remains unclear. The CDR3 has 12 amino acids. Trimming removed 4 bases from V and 7 bases from J, with 5 bases in between. The CDR3 protein is CASSYGNSPLHF. The CDR3 DNA is TGTGCCAGCAGTTACGGGAATTCACCCCTCCACTTT.

The chain links TRBV5-6 to TRBJ2-5; TRBD2 matches at 7 bases. In germline, CDR1 is SGHDT, CDR2 YYEEEE. The CDR3 loop spans 14 amino acids. The V and J ends lost 4 bases and 5 bases, in that order; junction bases with no gene match: 8. Written as DNA, the CDR3 is TGTGCCAGCAGCACCACTAGCGCTCGGGAGACCCAGTACTTC. It translates to CASSTTSARETQYF.

The rearrangement joins TRBV5-1 to TRBJ2-7; D possibly corresponds to TRBD2 (5 bases). The CDR3 loop spans 13 amino acids. V lost 5 bases and J 2 bases, leaving 11 bases between the germline ends. Germline values: CDR1 SGHRS, CDR2 YFSETQ. CDR3 nucleotides: TGCGCCAGCAGTAGGGAGTTCCCCTACGAGCAGTACTTC. Translating gives CASSREFPYEQYF.

This sequence joins TRBV14 and TRBJ1-2, with 9 bases lining up with TRBD1. There are 14 residues in the CDR3. J lost 8 bases, V lost 6 bases, and 10 bases had no gene match. In germline, CDR1 is SGHDN, CDR2 FVKESK. Here the CDR3 reads CASSLQGAANGYTF. In DNA form, the CDR3 reads TGTGCCAGCAGTCTACAGGGGGCGGCAAACGGCTACACCTTC.

The CDR3 DNA is TGTGCTAGTGGTTTGCGGCCGGACAGGGGTCGTGAAAAACTGTTTTTT. It translates to CASGLRPDRGREKLFF. This chain links TRBV12-5 with TRBJ1-4; 9 bases fit TRBD1. This CDR3 region has 16 residues. Germline lookup yields CDR1 LGHNT and CDR2 FRNRAP. The J segment lost 7 bases and the V segment lost 2 bases, leaving 8 bases of the junction unmatched.

The rearrangement joins TRBV12-3 or TRBV12-4 to TRBJ1-1; D possibly corresponds to TRBD1 (5 bases). The CDR3 consists of 12 residues. Trimming pared 4 bases from V and 8 bases from J, leaving 11 bases between. The CDR3 is CASSWGLTEAFF. The CDR3 DNA reads as TGTGCCAGCAGTTGGGGACTAACCGAAGCTTTCTTT.

The chain links TRBV29-1 to TRBJ2-3, with 11 nucleotides matching TRBD1. J lost 3 bases, V lost 8 bases, and 4 bases had no gene match. CDR3 length: 13 amino acids. Germline assignment: CDR1 SQVTM and CDR2 ANQGSEA. CDR3 protein: CSTGTGGTDTQYF. In DNA form, the CDR3 reads TGCAGCACAGGGACAGGGGGAACAGATACGCAGTATTTT.

CDR3 sequence: CASTGGDTQYF. CDR3 DNA: TGTGCCAGCACCGGCGGAGATACGCAGTATTTT. This chain joins TRBV2 and TRBJ2-3; D not certain. Trimming shortened V by 7 bases and J by 5 bases, and 7 bases separated the two germline ends. Germline lookup yields CDR1 SNHLY and CDR2 FYNNEI. CDR3 length equals 11 residues.

Here the CDR3 DNA reads TGTGCCTGGAGTGCGGGGTGGGCGGGAGGACAAGAGACCCAGTACTTC. Translating gives CAWSAGWAGGQETQYF. The V and J genes are TRBV30 and TRBJ2-5, with 8 nucleotides matching TRBD2. With V trimmed by 1 base and J by 2 bases, 9 bases remained unmatched. The CDR3 spans 16 residues. The germline CDR1 and CDR2 sequences are GTSNPN and SVGIG (reference sequence).

The CDR3 sequence: CASTTSEQGGFVYEQYF. The CDR3 bases are TGTGCCAGCACCACTTCAGAACAGGGGGGTTTTGTTTACGAGCAGTACTTC. The rearrangement links TRBV5-6 to TRBJ2-7; TRBD1 agrees at 8 bases. This CDR3 spans 17 amino acids. The J segment lost 4 bases and the V segment lost 6 bases, leaving 18 bases of the junction unmatched. Germline-derived CDR1 and CDR2 are SGHDT and YYEEEE.

This chain connects TRBV29-1 to TRBJ2-2; D unclear. Germline V gives CDR1 SQVTM, CDR2 ANQGSEA. This CDR3 contains 12 residues. V shed 4 bases and J shed 0 bases, with 3 bases lying between them. This CDR3 is CSVVTNTGELFF. CDR3 nucleotides: TGCAGCGTTGTTACGAACACCGGGGAGCTGTTTTTT.

The CDR3 DNA follows: TGTGCCAGCAGCCTTAATCAGGGGGTCGGGGAGCAGTACTTC. Translated, it gives CASSLNQGVGEQYF. This chain joins TRBV3-1 (or the pseudogene TRBV3-2) and TRBJ2-7; TRBD1 matches at 7 bases. CDR1 and CDR2 (germline): LGHDT, YNNKEL (reference sequence). The CDR3 sequence is 14 residues long. The V and J ends lost 4 bases and 7 bases, in that order; junction bases with no gene match: 10.

The chain employs TRBV10-2 and TRBJ2-2, with a weak D call TRBD1 (5 bases). Germline V gives CDR1 WSHSY, CDR2 SAAADI. The CDR3 has 16 amino acids. The germline V and J ends were trimmed by 2 bases and 0 bases, with 10 bases remaining between them. This CDR3 reads CASSEVGAANTGELFF. DNA for the CDR3: TGCGCCAGCAGTGAGGTTGGGGCTGCGAACACCGGGGAGCTGTTTTTT.

The CDR3 loop is CASSVALIDSNEQFF. CDR3 bases: TGTGCCAGCAGCGTAGCTTTGATAGACAGCAATGAGCAGTTCTTC. The rearrangement joins TRBV9 to TRBJ2-1; D possibly corresponds to TRBD1 (5 bases). Trimming left V 0 bases short and J 6 bases short, with 13 bases between. The CDR3 is 15 amino acids. Germline values: CDR1 SGDLS, CDR2 YYNGEE.

V is TRBV19 and J is TRBJ2-1; 9 bases match TRBD1. The CDR3 is 15 residues long. Germline-derived CDR1 and CDR2 are LNHDA and SQIVND (reference sequence). V lost 4 bases and J lost 4; bases outside the gene matches: 5. The CDR3 DNA is TGTGCCAGTAGTAGAGGGGACAGGGCTTACAATGAGCAGTTCTTC. Translated: CASSRGDRAYNEQFF.

The J gene is TRBJ1-2, the V gene TRBV6-5, with a tentative D call TRBD1 (5 bases). Germline V gene data show CDR1 as MNHEY and CDR2 as SVGAGI. The CDR3 is 15 residues long. Deletions cut 2 bases from V and 3 bases from J, with 13 bases between. DNA of the CDR3: TGTGCCAGCAGTTACGGTCTTCAGGGTGACTATGGCTACACCTTC. This translates into CASSYGLQGDYGYTF.

The gene calls are TRBV27 and TRBJ1-3, with D possibly matching TRBD1 (6 bases). CDR3 size: 13 residues. Trimming stripped 4 bases from V and 4 bases from J, with 8 bases between. CDR1 and CDR2 (germline): MNHEY, SMNVEV (reference sequence). CDR3 DNA sequence: TGTGCCAGCAGTTGGGGGCGCGGAAACACCATATATTTT. As protein: CASSWGRGNTIYF.

The genes are TRBV7-9 and TRBJ1-1; TRBD1 might be the D (5 bases). This CDR3 spans 14 amino acids. V was shortened by 5 bases and J by 1 base, with 11 bases between the two germline ends. Per germline, CDR1 SEHNR and CDR2 FQNEAQ (reference sequence). The CDR3 region is CASSHQDTNTEAFF. The CDR3, as DNA: TGTGCCAGCAGCCACCAGGACACGAACACTGAAGCTTTCTTT.

This chain connects TRBV10-3 to TRBJ2-7; 8 positions match TRBD2. The CDR3 is 13 residues long. V shed 8 bases, J shed 2 bases, and the junction held 5 bases outside the gene matches. In germline, CDR1 is ENHRY, CDR2 SYGVKD. DNA of the CDR3: TGTGCCATCTCAACTAGCGGTACCTACGAGCAGTACTTC. This encodes CAISTSGTYEQYF.